The sequence of this T cell receptor beta chain was determined in a study of T-cell memory formation after mild COVID-19. Study observations and caveats: The study found contracting CD4+ clones mainly in CM and EM and contracting CD8+ clones in EMRA.

The CDR3 is made up of 14 amino acids. Germline CDR1 and CDR2: DFQATT and SNEGSKA (reference sequence). The ends were cut back, 3 bases at V and 5 bases at J, with 16 bases in the middle. Remarks on this clonotype: Its antigen is currently unknown.

TCRalpha and TCRbeta libraries used 5'RACE with constant-segment primers and UMIs. TCRdb called the 5' RACE reads again in MiXCR, with one record for every CDR3 protein. This sample has some 150,000 distinct CDR3 sequences, with 19% found just once. The rearrangement links TRBV20-1 to TRBJ1-1; possibly TRBD1 for D (6 bases). The specimen was PBMCs or a T cell subset sorted from them (not recorded which). The TCR comes from an adult woman who had mild COVID-19 (a few samples of this study predate the infection). Cell type and time point are not known. For the CDR3, the DNA is TGCAGTGCTAGTGAACAGGGAGTGGGGACTGAAGCTTTCTTT. It codes for CSASEQGVGTEAFF.